This note documents a single TCR beta chain sequence. This entry comes from a study of T-cell reconstitution after alpha-beta-depleted transplantation in children. A library of TCRbeta sequences, prepared with unique molecular identifiers, was generated. One entry per CDR3 protein, called by TCRdb with MiXCR from the PCR reads. This sample has about 240,000 distinct CDR3 sequences, with 25% found just once. The source material was PBMCs, sampled before TCRalphabeta/CD19-depleted stem cell transplant. The sequence was collected from a girl aged 2 to 9 with Fanconi anemia, due to receive a stem cell transplant.

The CDR3 DNA reads TGCAGTGCTAGAGAAAGGGGCGCAAGGGCTTTCTACGAGCAGTACTTC. This codes for CSARERGARAFYEQYF. The chain recombines TRBV20-1 with TRBJ2-7; possible D gene TRBD1, 5 bases. This CDR3 region has 16 residues. Germline V gene data show CDR1 as DFQATT and CDR2 as SNEGSKA (reference sequence). V was cut by 0 bases and J by 3 bases, with 18 bases left in between.